This T cell receptor beta chain was obtained from a study of T cell repertoires in cytomegalovirus infection. The CDR3 is made up of 14 amino acids. The germline gives CDR1 MNHNY, CDR2 SVGAGI (reference sequence). Germline trimming cut 5 bases from V and 5 bases from J; bases unmatched to any gene: 0. This clonotype was seen a few times. Its antigen is unidentified. In TCRdb, the reads were re-called with MiXCR into one record per CDR3 protein. The sample holds roughly 920,000 distinct CDR3 sequences; around 30% are singletons and the top ten take over 11%. Sequencing used cultured CD8+ T cells from PBMCs, obtained from culture after CMV antigen stimulation. The chain links TRBV6-6 to TRBJ2-3, with 14 bases identical to TRBD2. This receptor was taken from a human donor in good health (CMV status not recorded). Some clones in this sample may be carry-over from other donors' samples. The CDR3 DNA follows: TGTGCCAGCAGTGGGACTAGCGGGAGAGATACGCAGTATTTT. Encoded protein: CASSGTSGRDTQYF.